The entry below gives a single T cell receptor beta chain sequence along with its context. Its matching antigen is unknown. For every subset, genomic DNA was evenly distributed across several immunoSEQ plates. The assay was immunoSEQ multiplex PCR, and TCRdb's table has in-frame clones only and misses some. This sample has 2 million to 3 million clones, with 90% to 95% found just once. This record belongs to a study of shared clonotypes between healthy human individuals. The CDR3 contains 14 residues. Germline assignment: CDR1 ENHRY and CDR2 SYGVKD. With 10 bases removed from V and 0 bases from J, the gap between germline ends came to 13 bases. Study-level findings and limits: Sequencing depth was expected to affect clonotype sharing among donors.

Sequencing input: naive CD4+ T cells from PBMCs. Subset: CD45RA+ positively selected. The receptor was isolated from a man aged 18 to 30 in good health. Some clones in this sample may be carry-over from other donors' samples. J is TRBJ1-5 and V is TRBV10-3; possible D gene TRBD1, 6 bases. CDR3 nucleotide sequence: TGTGCCACCAACAGGGACTATAGCAATCAGCCCCAGCATTTT. This encodes CATNRDYSNQPQHF.